A single sample is the source of the 18 T cell receptor beta chains below, sequenced in a study of tumor-infiltrating lymphocytes in primary liver carcinoma. For each extraction, RNA and DNA were obtained together from 20-30 mg of unsorted bulk tissue. Using a constant-region primer together with ProtoScript II reverse transcriptase, TCR beta cDNA was made from about 500 ng of total RNA. TCR beta libraries came from three nested multiplex PCR rounds using slightly modified ARM-PCR. Primers for the first two PCR rounds were TRBV1-TRBV30 forward primers and a C-beta reverse primer (about 9 cycles per round). TCRdb ran MiXCR on the multiplex PCR reads and lists one entry per CDR3 protein. The data hold some 110,000 distinct CDR3 sequences, with 80% to 85% observed a single time. The sequencing sample was made of liver tumor tissue from sampling region 3. Subset noted: tumor region T3, left-lateral pole. The receptor set was obtained from a man aged 35 to 55 with primary liver carcinoma and hepatitis B virus infection.

A note on this clonotype: Compared with germline, one end of the junction differs, possibly owing to a read error. The V gene is TRBV6-1, the J gene TRBJ1-5; 10 positions match TRBD1. CDR1 and CDR2 (germline): MNHNS, SASEGT. The CDR3 is 14 residues long. CDR3 protein: CASMKTGGNRPQHF. DNA for the CDR3: TGTGCCAGCATGAAGACAGGGGGCAATCGGCCCCAGCATTTT.

The chain combines TRBV29-1 with TRBJ1-1, with D possibly being TRBD1 (6 bases). Germline V gene sequence: CDR1 SQVTM, CDR2 ANQGSEA. Trimming left V 4 bases short and J 10 bases short, with 16 bases between. There are 12 residues in the CDR3. The CDR3: CSVAGGPPGAFF. The CDR3 coding sequence is TGCAGCGTTGCCGGGGGGCCTCCTGGAGCTTTCTTT. The entire variable domain, with the rest obtained from reference TRBV29-1 and TRBJ1-1, is as follows: SAVISQKPSRDICQRGTSLTIQCQVDSQVTMMFWYRQQPGQSLTLIATANQGSEATYESGFVIDKFPISRPNLTFSTLTVSNMSPEDSSIYLCSVAGGPPGAFFGQGTRLTVV.

This clonotype was seen ten or more times. The genes are TRBV6-6 and TRBJ1-5; the D is unclear. V gave up 1 base and J gave up 0 bases, with 10 bases separating them. Germline V gene data show CDR1 as MNHNY and CDR2 as SVGAGI (reference sequence). The CDR3 contains 16 residues. The CDR3 DNA is TGTGCCAGCAGTTACTACGGCACCAATAGCAATCAGCCCCAGCATTTT. Translating gives CASSYYGTNSNQPQHF.

On this clonotype itself: A read error is likely, as this CDR3 ends without the conserved phenylalanine or tryptophan. Because the CDR3's place on the DNA is in doubt, the DNA is left out and the CDR3 is given as listed by TCRdb. The chain is built from TRBV6-2 or TRBV6-3 and TRBJ2-7; the D segment call TRBD1 is taken from the table without a DNA check. Germline lookup yields CDR1 MNHEY and CDR2 SVGEGT. The length of the CDR3 is 14 amino acids, counting both ends. The CDR3 sequence is CASSLRDRAHERCL.

A word on this clonotype: A read error may account for a junction end that differs from germline. This rearrangement joins TRBV4-3 to TRBJ2-7, with D possibly matching TRBD1 (6 bases). This CDR3 contains 13 residues. Germline CDR1 is LGHNA and CDR2 is YSLEER. The CDR3: CASIQEQGYEQYF. The CDR3 DNA reads as TGCGCCAGCATCCAAGAACAGGGCTACGAGCAGTACTTC.

A word on this clonotype: Germline is not matched at one junction end, which may reflect a read error. The chain recombines TRBV5-1 with TRBJ2-1; TRBD2 is a possible D gene (6 bases). Germline values: CDR1 SGHRS, CDR2 YFSETQ. The CDR3 is made up of 13 amino acids. The CDR3 DNA reads TGCGCCAGCAGCTCGACGGAACTAGCTGAACAGTGCTTC. Translated, it gives CASSSTELAEQCF.

As concerns this clonotype: The junction departs from the called germline gene at one end, perhaps through a read error. The rearrangement uses TRBV5-6 and TRBJ2-2; maybe TRBD2 (5 bases). The CDR3 is 12 amino acids. Germline loops: CDR1 SGHDT, CDR2 YYEEEE. CDR3 nucleotide sequence: TGTGTCAGCAGCTGGTCCTCCGGGAAGCTGTTTTTT. Amino acid sequence: CVSSWSSGKLFF.

The rearrangement uses TRBV6-1 and TRBJ1-5; D unresolved. Trimming removed 7 bases at V and 11 bases at J, with 18 bases between. From germline, CDR1 is MNHNS and CDR2 SASEGT. The CDR3 consists of 13 residues. DNA for the CDR3: TGTGCCAGCATAAGCATCCTTGGCGGGACCCAGCATTTT. This gives the protein CASISILGGTQHF.

A note on this clonotype: Germline is not matched at one junction end, which may reflect a read error. V gene TRBV28 combines with J gene TRBJ2-2; TRBD1 might be the D (6 bases). Germline V gene lookup returns CDR1 MDHEN and CDR2 SYDVKM. The CDR3 extends over 15 amino acids. CDR3 in DNA: TGTGCCATCAGTCGAAGGACAGAGAACACCGGGGAGCTGCTTTTT. Amino acid sequence: CAISRRTENTGELLF.

A note on this clonotype: One end of the junction is discordant with germline, which a read error may explain. The chain couples TRBV7-8 to TRBJ2-6; a possible D gene is TRBD1 (5 bases). Germline CDR1 SGHVS, CDR2 FQNEAQ. The CDR3 has 17 amino acids. CDR3 DNA: TGTGCCAGCAGCTCTACGGTAACGCGTTCTGGGGCCAACGTCCCGACTTTC. Translation gives CASSSTVTRSGANVPTF.

The chain carries TRBV19 and TRBJ1-2; 7 nucleotides line up with TRBD1. The CDR3 contains 14 residues. Trimming at V came to 4 bases and at J to 8 bases, leaving 10 bases not matched to a gene. Germline V CDR1 and CDR2: LNHDA, SQIVND (reference sequence). In nucleotides, the CDR3 is TGTGCCAGTAGTACGGGACAGATGATAGGGGGCTACACCTTC. Translation: CASSTGQMIGGYTF.

With respect to this clonotype: An end of the junction does not agree with germline; a read error may underlie this. V usage is TRBV4-1 and J usage is TRBJ2-1, with TRBD2 identical over 13 bases. CDR3 length: 16 residues. CDR1 is MGHRA and CDR2 is YSYEKL in the germline V gene. The CDR3 sequence is CASSQGGLAGDNVQFF. CDR3 bases: TGCGCCAGCAGCCAAGGTGGACTAGCGGGAGACAATGTGCAGTTCTTC.

DNA for the CDR3: TGCAGCGTTGCTAGTGTATGGGGGGTGCCCTACGAGCAGTACTTC. Amino acids: CSVASVWGVPYEQYF. The rearrangement links TRBV29-1 to TRBJ2-7; D may be TRBD2 (6 bases). Germline-derived CDR1 and CDR2 are SQVTM and ANQGSEA. The CDR3 sequence is 15 residues long. Trimming took off 4 bases at V and 2 bases at J, with 18 bases between the two ends.

The chain recombines TRBV11-1 with TRBJ2-4, with 9 bases fitting TRBD2. V shed 11 bases and J 2 bases; nucleotides not matched to a gene: 16. CDR1 and CDR2 (germline): SGHAT, FQDESV (reference sequence). The CDR3 loop spans 17 amino acids. The CDR3 coding sequence is TGTGCCTGTAGCTTTCCCGGAGCTAGCGGGACCAAAAACATTCAGTACTTC. Translation gives CACSFPGASGTKNIQYF.

On this clonotype: Sequence at one end of the junction differs from germline and may be a read error. The rearrangement uses TRBV29-1 and TRBJ1-1; D uncertain. Germline V gene data show CDR1 as SQVTM and CDR2 as ANQGSEA. The CDR3 loop spans 15 amino acids. CDR3 sequence (DNA): TGCAGCGATGACGGAGGGTGGGGAATGAGGAGTGAAGGTTTCTTT. This gives the protein CSDDGGWGMRSEGFF.

In its sample, this clonotype was seen a few times. The chain carries TRBV27 and TRBJ1-2; D not certain. Trimming took off 5 bases at V and 0 bases at J, with 10 bases between the two ends. The CDR3 is 14 amino acids. Germline CDR1 reads MNHEY; CDR2 reads SMNVEV (reference sequence). The CDR3: CASSLGSANYGYTF. The CDR3 nucleotides read TGTGCCAGCAGTCTTGGGTCAGCTAACTATGGCTACACCTTC.

With regard to this clonotype: Germline is not matched at one junction end, which may reflect a read error. V usage is TRBV30 and J usage is TRBJ2-4; tentatively, D is TRBD2 (6 bases). Germline V gene lookup returns CDR1 GTSNPN and CDR2 SVGIG (reference sequence). The CDR3 has 13 amino acids. CDR3 loop: CAWSISGRNIQYF. The CDR3 nucleotides are TGTGCCTGGAGTATAAGCGGGCGGAACATTCAGTACTTT. The whole variable domain, remainder taken from reference TRBV30 and TRBJ2-4, is SQTIHQWPATLVQPVGSPLSLECTVEGTSNPNLYWYRQAAGRGLQLLFYSVGIGQISSEVPQNLSASRPQDRQFILSSKKLLLSDSGFYLCAWSISGRNIQYFGAGTRLSVL.

This clonotype appeared a single time. A junction end diverges from the germline sequence, so it may reflect a read error. The rearrangement uses TRBV29-1 and TRBJ1-3, with D possibly TRBD1 on 6 matching bases. From germline, CDR1 is SQVTM and CDR2 ANQGSEA. The CDR3 is 14 amino acids. The CDR3 coding sequence is TGTAGCGTTGATACAGGGATGTCTGGAAACATCATATATTTT. Translated: CSVDTGMSGNIIYF.